This record looks at one TCR beta chain sequence and its context. Its antigen is not known. CDR1 and CDR2 from the germline V gene are LNHDA and SQIVND (reference sequence). Trimming stripped 3 bases from V and 7 bases from J, with 6 bases between. The CDR3 consists of 12 residues. This sample was included in a study of shared clonotypes between healthy human individuals. Findings and limits, study-wide: Sharing across four donors was highest in naive CD4 (roughly 5%) and lowest in memory CD8 (about 0.4%).

Deep-level settings were used for running the assay. Here immunoSEQ multiplex PCR was the method, and the copy in TCRdb shows in-frame clones only, minus some. The table shows approximately 940,000 clones, with approximately 76% occurring only once. The V gene is TRBV19, the J gene TRBJ2-2; D unclear. This clonotype originated in a man between 18 and 35 years old in good health. What was sequenced was memory CD4+ T cells sorted from blood. Specified subset: CD45RA-negative fraction. The CDR3 reads CASSIRVGELFF. CDR3 nucleotides: TGTGCCAGTAGTATTAGGGTCGGGGAGCTGTTTTTT. Filled out from reference TRBV19 and TRBJ2-2, the complete variable domain reads DGGITQSPKYLFRKEGQNVTLSCEQNLNHDAMYWYRQDPGQGLRLIYYSQIVNDFQKGDIAEGYSVSREKKESFPLTVTSAQKNPTAFYLCASSIRVGELFFGEGSRLTVL.